Shown below are 19 T cell receptor beta chains from a single sample sequenced in a study of OX40 agonist ivuxolimab in advanced cancers. The library was built by means of the immunoSEQ multiplex PCR assay. TCRdb obtained this table from immuneACCESS and retained in-frame rearrangements with V and J assigned. These tables miss some clones; where compared with another copy, unresolved V genes account for less than half of the shortfall, and the remainder is unexplained. The sample table lists some 45,000 clones, around 88% of them with a count of one. About 35% of the sample comes from the top ten. The sample consisted of CD4+ or CD8+ T cells sorted from blood, taken in a trial of the OX40 agonist ivuxolimab. The receptors come from an adult with an advanced solid tumor such as melanoma, head and neck, liver or kidney cancer.

This rearrangement joins TRBV7-2 to TRBJ2-3; D is unclear. Trimming shortened V by 6 bases and J by 5 bases, and 15 bases separated the two germline ends. The germline gives CDR1 SGHTA, CDR2 FQGNSA. The CDR3 extends over 14 amino acids. CDR3 nucleotide sequence: TGTGCCAGCAGTCAAATCCCACCGGGAGATACGCAGTATTTT. Translation: CASSQIPPGDTQYF.

This chain joins TRBV5-6 and TRBJ2-1; D is unresolved. Germline CDR1 reads SGHDT; CDR2 reads YYEEEE. This CDR3 is 12 amino acids long. The V gene lost 4 bases and the J gene lost 8 bases, with 10 bases spanning the gap. In DNA form, the CDR3 reads TGTGCCAGCAGCACCAACAACGATGAGCAGTTCTTC. The encoded protein is CASSTNNDEQFF.

The rearrangement links TRBV4-2 to TRBJ2-3; no clear D. V was clipped by 5 bases and J by 0 bases, with 9 bases between them. The CDR3 contains 14 residues. In germline, CDR1 is LGHNA, CDR2 YNFKEQ. CDR3 loop: CASSSRTSTDTQYF. For the CDR3, the DNA is TGTGCCAGCAGCTCGCGAACTAGCACAGATACGCAGTATTTT.

The chain has TRBV30 and TRBJ2-7; D unresolved. This CDR3 contains 11 residues. The germline CDR1 and CDR2 sequences are GTSNPN and SVGIG (reference sequence). Trimming shortened V by 1 base and J by 4 bases, and 5 bases separated the two germline ends. This chain's CDR3 is CAWSESYEQYF. The CDR3 DNA reads as TGTGCCTGGAGTGAGTCTTACGAGCAGTACTTC.

The chain is built from TRBV5-1 and TRBJ2-2, with 9 bases identical to TRBD2. Germline CDR1 SGHRS, CDR2 YFSETQ. Germline trimming cut 5 bases from V and 1 base from J; bases unmatched to any gene: 6. The CDR3 spans 16 residues. CDR3 DNA sequence: TGCGCCAGCAGTTTTAGCGGGAGAGGGAACACCGGGGAGCTGTTTTTT. Translating it yields CASSFSGRGNTGELFF.

The chain joins TRBV4-1 to TRBJ2-5; weak D call: TRBD2 (6 bases). Germline V gene data show CDR1 as MGHRA and CDR2 as YSYEKL. Trimming removed 3 bases at V and 9 bases at J, with 11 bases between. The CDR3 contains 12 residues. CDR3 nucleotide sequence: TGCGCCAGCAGCCATCGCGGGGAGGCCCAGTACTTC. As protein: CASSHRGEAQYF.

This chain links TRBV6-1 with TRBJ1-6; D may be TRBD1 (5 bases). Germline V lookup: CDR1 MNHNS, CDR2 SASEGT. V lost 5 bases and J 8 bases, leaving 7 bases between the germline ends. The CDR3 extends over 12 amino acids. CDR3 residues: CASSPRDSPLHF. DNA for the CDR3: TGTGCCAGCAGTCCCAGGGATTCACCCCTCCACTTT.

As DNA, the CDR3 is TGTGCCAGCGTCGGAGGGTTGGAAACTAACTATGGCTACACCTTC. This codes for CASVGGLETNYGYTF. The rearrangement links TRBV6-1 to TRBJ1-2; D gene unclear. In germline, CDR1 is MNHNS, CDR2 SASEGT. Trimming pared 8 bases from V and 0 bases from J, leaving 16 bases between. The CDR3 runs 15 residues.

This clone was picked up one time. The chain uses TRBV27 and TRBJ1-2; D remains ambiguous. This CDR3 is 14 amino acids long. Germline V CDR1 and CDR2: MNHEY, SMNVEV (reference sequence). Trimming shortened V by 5 bases and J by 7 bases, and 17 bases separated the two germline ends. The CDR3 is CASSLTWAAGGYTF. DNA for the CDR3: TGTGCCAGCAGTCTGACGTGGGCAGCTGGTGGCTACACCTTC.

The genes are TRBV11-2 and TRBJ1-5, with D uncertain. The V and J ends lost 1 base and 3 bases respectively, with 4 bases between them. This CDR3 has 13 amino acids. From germline, CDR1 is SGHAT and CDR2 FQNNGV. The CDR3 region is CASSLALNQPQHF. For the CDR3, the DNA is TGTGCCAGCAGCTTAGCCCTCAATCAGCCCCAGCATTTT.

The rearrangement uses TRBV11-2 and TRBJ1-2; no reliable D call. This CDR3 has 13 residues. Germline CDR1 SGHAT, CDR2 FQNNGV. The V end lost 9 bases, the J end lost 8 bases, and 19 bases lay between the germline ends. CDR3 sequence reads: CASRGPGTYGYTF. The CDR3 coding sequence is TGTGCCAGTCGAGGCCCGGGTACTTACGGCTACACCTTC.

This chain connects TRBV11-2 to TRBJ2-7; TRBD2 matches 7 bases. The V gene's germline CDR1 is SGHAT and CDR2 FQNNGV. The CDR3 runs 15 residues. Germline trimming cut 2 bases from V and 0 bases from J; bases unmatched to any gene: 4. This chain's CDR3 is CASSLNGGSSYEQYF. In DNA, the CDR3 is TGTGCCAGCAGCTTAAACGGGGGGAGCTCCTACGAGCAGTACTTC.

The V and J genes are TRBV9 and TRBJ1-6; TRBD1 matches 7 bases. The CDR3 spans 14 residues. The ends lost 4 bases at V and 8 bases at J; junction bases unmatched: 6. Germline lookup yields CDR1 SGDLS and CDR2 YYNGEE. The CDR3 region is CASSLGQWDSPLHF. Written as DNA, the CDR3 is TGTGCCAGCAGCTTGGGACAGTGGGATTCACCCCTCCACTTT.

The chain uses TRBV28 and TRBJ2-7, with D possibly being TRBD1 (5 bases). Deletions cut 5 bases from V and 7 bases from J, with 15 bases between. Germline V gene sequence: CDR1 MDHEN, CDR2 SYDVKM. The CDR3 extends over 13 amino acids. The CDR3, as DNA: TGTGCCAGCAGTCCATTGGACACGCGAGAGCAGTACTTC. Its protein product is CASSPLDTREQYF.

The chain recombines TRBV5-5 with TRBJ2-5; 9 bases match TRBD1. Germline V gene sequence: CDR1 SGHKS, CDR2 YYEKEE (reference sequence). The CDR3 covers 17 residues. The ends lost 4 bases at V and 2 bases at J; junction bases unmatched: 12. CDR3 sequence reads: CASSPQGAGWGQETQYF. The CDR3 DNA reads as TGTGCCAGCAGCCCACAGGGGGCCGGATGGGGGCAAGAGACCCAGTACTTC.

This chain connects TRBV20-1 to TRBJ1-3; the D is unclear. Per the germline V gene, CDR1 is DFQATT and CDR2 is SNEGSKA (reference sequence). The CDR3 totals 11 residues. V was cut by 2 bases and J by 4 bases, with 3 bases left in between. The CDR3 sequence is CSARQGNTIYF. The DNA for the CDR3 is TGCAGTGCTAGACAGGGAAACACCATATATTTT.

This clone was seen only once. The rearrangement links TRBV6-1 to TRBJ2-2; tentatively, D is TRBD1 (6 bases). The V gene lost 4 bases and the J gene lost 0 bases, with 9 bases spanning the gap. This CDR3 spans 15 amino acids. Germline assignment: CDR1 MNHNS and CDR2 SASEGT. Here the CDR3 reads CASSVRTANTGELFF. The CDR3 region has the DNA TGTGCCAGCAGTGTTCGGACAGCGAACACCGGGGAGCTGTTTTTT.

This rearrangement joins TRBV6-5 to TRBJ1-2, with TRBD1 as a possible D gene (6 bases). The V end was cut by 5 bases, the J end by 7 bases, with 17 bases between. This CDR3 contains 14 residues. Germline CDR1 and CDR2: MNHEY and SVGAGI. CDR3 in DNA: TGTGCCAGCAGTCCCCTGGGGGGGGCCGGTGGCTACACCTTC. Residues: CASSPLGGAGGYTF.

The chain joins TRBV4-1 to TRBJ1-4, with D possibly matching TRBD1 (6 bases). The V end lost 4 bases, the J end lost 0 bases, and 12 bases lay between the germline ends. The CDR3 covers 16 residues. The germline CDR1 and CDR2 sequences are MGHRA and YSYEKL. The DNA of the CDR3 is TGCGCCAGCAGCCCCCAACAGGGATCAACTAATGAAAAACTGTTTTTT. Amino acids: CASSPQQGSTNEKLFF.